This note documents a single T cell receptor beta chain sequence. The antigen remains undetermined. The entry originates in a study of cytomegalovirus exposure and HLA in healthy donors. V lost 4 bases and J 4 bases, leaving 6 bases between the germline ends. The germline CDR1 and CDR2 sequences are LNHDA and SQIVND (reference sequence). The length of the CDR3 is 12 residues. Vbeta (60) and Jbeta (13) primers were used in the PCR. Method: immunoSEQ multiplex PCR; TCRdb's copy keeps in-frame clones and lacks some. The data contain 150,000 to 200,000 clones, less than 85% of them singletons. The study, taken as a whole, reports: Certain indistinguishable V segments, among them TRBV6-2 and TRBV6-3, were excluded.

The sequencing input was PBMCs. The V gene is TRBV19, the J gene TRBJ2-3; D unresolved. The receptor was derived from a man between 18 and 29 years old in good health and CMV-seronegative. The CDR3 spells CASSTVSDTQYF. The CDR3 DNA reads as TGTGCCAGTAGTACGGTATCAGATACGCAGTATTTT.